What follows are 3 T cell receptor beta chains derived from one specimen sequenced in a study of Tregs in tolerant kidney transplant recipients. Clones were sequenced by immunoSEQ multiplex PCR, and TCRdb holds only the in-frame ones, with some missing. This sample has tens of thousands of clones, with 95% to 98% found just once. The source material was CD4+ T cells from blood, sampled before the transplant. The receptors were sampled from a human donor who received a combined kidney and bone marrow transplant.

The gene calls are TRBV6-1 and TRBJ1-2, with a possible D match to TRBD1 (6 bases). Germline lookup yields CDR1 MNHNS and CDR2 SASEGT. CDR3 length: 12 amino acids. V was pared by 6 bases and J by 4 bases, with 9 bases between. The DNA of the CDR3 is TGTGCCAGCAGGGACAGTCCCTATGGCTACACCTTC. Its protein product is CASRDSPYGYTF.

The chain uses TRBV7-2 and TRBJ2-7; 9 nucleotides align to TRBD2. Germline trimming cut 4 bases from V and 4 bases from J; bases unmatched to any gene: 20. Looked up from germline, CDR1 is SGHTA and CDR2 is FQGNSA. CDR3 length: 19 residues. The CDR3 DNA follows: TGTGCCAGCAGCTCCTCCTTTAGCGGGGGCAACCAACTTCCATACGAGCAGTACTTC. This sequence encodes CASSSSFSGGNQLPYEQYF.

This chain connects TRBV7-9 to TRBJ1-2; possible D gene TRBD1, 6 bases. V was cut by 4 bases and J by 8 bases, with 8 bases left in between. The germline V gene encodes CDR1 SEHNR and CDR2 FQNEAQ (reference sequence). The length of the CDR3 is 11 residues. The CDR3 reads CASSSRGGYTF. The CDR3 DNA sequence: TGTGCCAGCAGCTCCAGGGGCGGCTACACCTTC. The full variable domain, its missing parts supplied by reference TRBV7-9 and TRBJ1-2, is DTGVSQNPRHKITKRGQNVTFRCDPISEHNRLYWYRQTLGQGPEFLTYFQNEAQLEKSRLLSDRFSAERPKGSFSTLEIQRTEQGDSAMYLCASSSRGGYTFGSGTRLTVV.